The 20 T cell receptor beta chains in this list originate from one sample, sequenced in a study of neurological immune-mediated disorders. MiXCR, applied by TCRdb to the 5' RACE reads, yields one record per CDR3 protein. The sample includes roughly 88,000 distinct CDR3 sequences, around 3.4% of them seen just once. The sequencing sample was made of PBMCs. The origin of the receptors is a woman in her forties or fifties with multiple sclerosis.

This clonotype was recorded many times. A clone one base away is much larger, so this may be a read error. The V and J genes are TRBV5-1 and TRBJ2-7; D call uncertain. Trimming cost V 2 bases and J 3 bases, with 3 bases left between them. The length of the CDR3 is 11 residues. The V gene's germline CDR1 is SGHRS and CDR2 YFSETQ. The CDR3 nucleotides read TGCGCCAGCAGCTTTAACTACGAGCAGTACTTC. Residues: CASSFNYEQYF. Together with reference TRBV5-1 and TRBJ2-7, the CDR3 gives the full variable domain: KAGVTQTPRYLIKTRGQQVTLSCSPISGHRSVSWYQQTPGQGLQFLFEYFSETQRNKGNFPGRFSGRQFSNSRSEMNVSTLELGDSALYLCASSFNYEQYFGPGTRLTVT.

The table lists this clonotype with many counts. V is TRBV11-3 and J is TRBJ1-5; TRBD1 might be the D (5 bases). This CDR3 region has 16 residues. Trimming pared 4 bases from V and 3 bases from J, leaving 16 bases between. Germline-derived CDR1 and CDR2 are SGHNT and YENEEA. The CDR3 nucleotides read TGTGCCAGCAGCTCAGGGACCGGGGAGATCAATCAGCCCCAGCATTTT. Translation gives CASSSGTGEINQPQHF.

CDR3 sequence (DNA): TGTGCCAGCAGCCCGACAGGCCCCCCCAACACCGGGGAGCTGTTTTTT. This codes for CASSPTGPPNTGELFF. V usage is TRBV7-9 and J usage is TRBJ2-2, with D possibly matching TRBD1 (6 bases). V was shortened by 5 bases and J by 2 bases, with 15 bases between the two germline ends. Germline assignment: CDR1 SEHNR and CDR2 FQNEAQ (reference sequence). The CDR3 is 16 residues long.

This clonotype was counted ten times or more. The CDR3 bases are TGTGCCAGCAGACCTCCCTTGGCGGGGACTTACACCGGGGAGCTGTTTTTT. Its protein product is CASRPPLAGTYTGELFF. The chain joins TRBV6-2 or TRBV6-3 to TRBJ2-2; perhaps TRBD2 as D (6 bases). Trimming left V 6 bases short and J 3 bases short, with 20 bases between. Germline values: CDR1 MNHEY, CDR2 SVGEGT. The CDR3 contains 17 residues.

This clonotype was detected ten times or more. The V call is TRBV11-1, the J call TRBJ2-1; D uncertain. Trimming pared 3 bases from V and 0 bases from J, leaving 9 bases between. The CDR3 has 15 residues. Germline V gene data show CDR1 as SGHAT and CDR2 as FQDESV (reference sequence). The CDR3 sequence is CASSFSVRSYNEQFF. The CDR3 DNA sequence: TGTGCCAGCAGCTTTTCCGTCCGCTCCTACAATGAGCAGTTCTTC.

The table lists this clonotype with many counts. The CDR3 spells CASSLAGGEETQYF. The CDR3 DNA reads as TGTGCCAGCAGTTTAGCGGGGGGTGAGGAGACCCAGTACTTC. V and J are TRBV12-3 or TRBV12-4 and TRBJ2-5, with D maybe TRBD2 (6 bases). The CDR3 length is 14 residues. V was clipped by 0 bases and J by 5 bases, with 10 bases between them.

This clonotype showed up many times. This chain joins TRBV7-2 and TRBJ2-3; D is uncertain. Per the germline V gene, CDR1 is SGHTA and CDR2 is FQGNSA. The CDR3 has 15 residues. The germline V and J ends were trimmed by 4 bases and 2 bases, with 13 bases remaining between them. As DNA, the CDR3 is TGTGCCAGCAGCTACCTCGGATCGAACACAGATACGCAGTATTTT. Translated: CASSYLGSNTDTQYF.

This clonotype came up many times. The V gene is TRBV28, the J gene TRBJ1-6, with D unresolved. Germline loops: CDR1 MDHEN, CDR2 SYDVKM. V dropped 6 bases and J dropped 7 bases, with 7 bases sitting between them. The length of the CDR3 is 12 residues. The CDR3, as DNA: TGTGCCAGCAGCGCTGCAAATTCACCCCTCCACTTT. Translating gives CASSAANSPLHF. Full variable domain (outside the CDR3, taken from reference TRBV28 and TRBJ1-6): DVKVTQSSRYLVKRTGEKVFLECVQDMDHENMFWYRQDPGLGLRLIYFSYDVKMKEKGDIPEGYSVSREKKERFSLILESASTNQTSMYLCASSAANSPLHFGNGTRLTVT.

The table lists this clonotype with many counts. The chain joins TRBV7-9 to TRBJ1-1; D unclear. The CDR3 consists of 14 residues. The V gene's germline CDR1 is SEHNR and CDR2 FQNEAQ (reference sequence). V gave up 6 bases and J gave up 1 base, with 12 bases separating them. CDR3 in DNA: TGTGCCAGCAGTCTTCTCGGGGAGAACACTGAAGCTTTCTTT. This encodes CASSLLGENTEAFF.

This clonotype has a count of ten or more. V and J are TRBV12-3 or TRBV12-4 and TRBJ2-1, with TRBD2 identical over 7 bases. The J segment lost 9 bases and the V segment lost 4 bases, leaving 6 bases of the junction unmatched. The CDR3 loop spans 13 amino acids. DNA for the CDR3: TGTGCCAGCAGTTGGACACCGGGGGGTGAGCAGTTCTTC. Residues: CASSWTPGGEQFF.

This clonotype has ten or more counts. The CDR3 sequence: CASSQGTGGRKHSTQYF. The CDR3 coding sequence is TGCGCCAGCAGCCAGGGGACAGGGGGAAGAAAACATAGTACGCAGTATTTT. This chain uses TRBV4-3 with TRBJ2-3, with 11 bases fitting TRBD1. J lost 8 bases, V lost 3 bases, and 13 bases had no gene match. Per the germline V gene, CDR1 is LGHNA and CDR2 is YSLEER. There are 17 residues in the CDR3.

Many counts were recorded for this clonotype. This CDR3 is CASSPEGPYEQYF. CDR3 bases: TGCGCCAGCAGCCCCGAGGGCCCCTACGAGCAGTACTTC. The V and J genes are TRBV5-1 and TRBJ2-7; D possibly corresponds to TRBD2 (5 bases). With 4 bases removed from V and 2 bases from J, the gap between germline ends came to 10 bases. CDR3 length: 13 residues. CDR1 and CDR2 (germline): SGHRS, YFSETQ.

This clonotype was counted ten times or more. The J gene is TRBJ1-5, the V gene TRBV15; 7 bases line up with TRBD1. Per the germline V gene, CDR1 is LNHNV and CDR2 is YYDKDF (reference sequence). This CDR3 contains 15 residues. Trimming at V came to 2 bases and at J to 3 bases, leaving 4 bases not matched to a gene. In nucleotides, the CDR3 is TGTGCCACCAGCAGACGTACAGGGGCCAATCAGCCCCAGCATTTT. Protein product: CATSRRTGANQPQHF.

Many counts were recorded for this clonotype. The gene calls are TRBV27 and TRBJ2-7; D remains ambiguous. Germline V gene lookup returns CDR1 MNHEY and CDR2 SMNVEV (reference sequence). CDR3 length: 15 residues. Trimming left V 3 bases short and J 0 bases short, with 12 bases between. CDR3 loop: CASSLLAASSYEQYF. CDR3 nucleotides: TGTGCCAGCAGTTTGCTGGCAGCGAGCTCCTACGAGCAGTACTTC.

This clonotype was found many times. The chain couples TRBV2 to TRBJ1-5; 10 bases agree with TRBD1. The CDR3 loop spans 13 amino acids. CDR1 and CDR2 (germline): SNHLY, FYNNEI. Unmatched junction bases numbered 3, after V lost 6 bases and J lost 7 bases. The CDR3 here is CASRGTGVQPQHF. The CDR3 coding sequence is TGTGCCAGCAGGGGGACAGGGGTGCAGCCCCAGCATTTT.

This clonotype was observed a few times. V gene TRBV7-2 combines with J gene TRBJ2-1; D is undetermined. Germline CDR1 reads SGHTA; CDR2 reads FQGNSA. The V gene lost 3 bases and the J gene lost 8 bases, with 8 bases spanning the gap. CDR3 length: 12 residues. CDR3 coding DNA: TGTGCCAGCAGCTTTAATGGCTATGAGCAGTTCTTC. Translation gives CASSFNGYEQFF.

In this sample, this clonotype turned up many times. This chain joins TRBV20-1 and TRBJ1-2; D unclear. CDR1 and CDR2 from the germline V gene are DFQATT and SNEGSKA (reference sequence). CDR3 length: 14 amino acids. The V end lost 1 base, the J end lost 8 bases, and 17 bases lay between the germline ends. DNA of the CDR3: TGCAGTGCTAGAGGCGTGGTGCCCTATGGCGGCTACACCTTC. Translating it yields CSARGVVPYGGYTF.

In this sample, this clonotype turned up many times. V and J are TRBV20-1 and TRBJ1-2; possibly TRBD1 for D (6 bases). This CDR3 is built from 14 residues. Germline lookup yields CDR1 DFQATT and CDR2 SNEGSKA (reference sequence). Between the trimmed V and J ends, which lost 0 bases and 8 bases, there was a span of 16 bases. The CDR3 DNA sequence: TGCAGTGCTAGAGACCCAGCGGGGGGCTGGGGCTACACCTTC. Protein: CSARDPAGGWGYTF.

This clonotype was detected ten times or more. CDR3: CASSPGPTTNEKLFF. The CDR3 region has the DNA TGCGCCAGCAGCCCAGGACCAACAACTAATGAAAAACTGTTTTTT. V and J are TRBV5-1 and TRBJ1-4; D remains ambiguous. The germline V gene has CDR1 SGHRS and CDR2 YFSETQ. This CDR3 has 15 residues. The ends were cut back, 4 bases at V and 0 bases at J, with 10 bases in the middle.

This clonotype was counted many times. This rearrangement joins TRBV2 to TRBJ1-2, with a tentative D call TRBD1 (5 bases). Trimming cost V 6 bases and J 2 bases, with 13 bases left between them. Germline CDR1 reads SNHLY; CDR2 reads FYNNEI. The CDR3 totals 14 residues. The CDR3 spells CASSPLQGNYGYTF. CDR3 sequence (DNA): TGTGCCAGCAGCCCTCTTCAGGGCAACTATGGCTACACCTTC.